Listed below are T cell receptor beta chains from one sample, sequenced in a study of early T cells in non-severe SARS-CoV-2 infection. Each CDR3 protein gets one entry after TCRdb re-called the 5' RACE reads with MiXCR. The sample lists roughly 41,000 distinct CDR3 sequences, roughly 5% occurring once. The specimen was whole blood. The receptors were gathered from an adult who was a healthcare worker with PCR-confirmed SARS-CoV-2 infection or an uninfected control (not recorded which). The CDR3 runs from the conserved cysteine through the conserved F or W. The order of the fields is V gene, J gene, CDR3 length, clone size, D gene, CDR3 protein, CDR3 DNA. D genes are given only for firm matches. Clone size is given as once, few, many or a size class.

V gene: TRBV7-2
J gene: TRBJ2-3
CDR3 length: 15
clone size: few
D gene: .
CDR3 protein: CASSVVGTGTDTQYF
CDR3 DNA: TGTGCCAGCAGTGTGGTGGGGACTGGCACAGATACGCAGTATTTT

V gene: TRBV9
J gene: TRBJ2-3
CDR3 length: 14
clone size: few
D gene: .
CDR3 protein: CASSAGPQANTQYF
CDR3 DNA: TGTGCCAGCAGCGCTGGCCCCCAGGCCAATACGCAGTATTTT

V gene: TRBV3-1
J gene: TRBJ2-7
CDR3 length: 12
clone size: many
D gene: .
CDR3 protein: CASSQRGYEQYF
CDR3 DNA: TGTGCCAGCAGCCAACGGGGATACGAGCAGTACTTC

V gene: TRBV3-1
J gene: TRBJ2-2
CDR3 length: 15
clone size: many
D gene: .
CDR3 protein: CASSRRDGYTGELFF
CDR3 DNA: TGTGCCAGCAGCCGACGGGACGGATACACCGGGGAGCTGTTTTTT

V gene: TRBV5-1
J gene: TRBJ2-3
CDR3 length: 13
clone size: many
D gene: .
CDR3 protein: CASSSPGADTQYF
CDR3 DNA: TGCGCCAGCAGCTCCCCAGGTGCAGATACGCAGTATTTT

V gene: TRBV4-1
J gene: TRBJ2-1
CDR3 length: 16
clone size: many
D gene: .
CDR3 protein: CASSQVLGTRPNEQFF
CDR3 DNA: TGCGCCAGCAGCCAAGTTCTAGGGACACGGCCCAATGAGCAGTTCTTC

V gene: TRBV20-1
J gene: TRBJ1-1
CDR3 length: 11
clone size: few
D gene: .
CDR3 protein: CSARQGIEVFF
CDR3 DNA: TGCAGTGCTAGACAGGGGATTGAAGTTTTCTTT

V gene: TRBV19
J gene: TRBJ2-2
CDR3 length: 15
clone size: many
D gene: .
CDR3 protein: CASSIRPRDTGELFF
CDR3 DNA: TGTGCCAGTAGTATCCGACCGCGCGACACCGGGGAGCTGTTTTTT

V gene: TRBV7-6
J gene: TRBJ1-6
CDR3 length: 14
clone size: few
D gene: .
CDR3 protein: CASSSYTNNSPLHF
CDR3 DNA: TGTGCCAGCAGCTCTTACACAAATAATTCACCCCTCCACTTT

V gene: TRBV18
J gene: TRBJ1-5
CDR3 length: 13
clone size: many
D gene: .
CDR3 protein: CASSPGRDQPQHF
CDR3 DNA: TGTGCCAGCTCACCGGGGCGCGATCAGCCCCAGCATTTT

V gene: TRBV18
J gene: TRBJ2-3
CDR3 length: 12
clone size: few
D gene: .
CDR3 protein: CASSPEADTQYF
CDR3 DNA: TGTGCCAGCTCACCTGAGGCAGATACGCAGTATTTT

V gene: TRBV5-4
J gene: TRBJ2-2
CDR3 length: 14
clone size: many
D gene: .
CDR3 protein: CASRRDRITGELFF
CDR3 DNA: TGTGCCAGCAGGCGAGACAGGATTACCGGGGAGCTGTTTTTT

V gene: TRBV5-1
J gene: TRBJ2-7
CDR3 length: 15
clone size: few
D gene: TRBD1
CDR3 protein: CASSRDRIYVDEQYF
CDR3 DNA: TGCGCCAGCAGCCGGGACAGAATTTACGTCGACGAGCAGTACTTC